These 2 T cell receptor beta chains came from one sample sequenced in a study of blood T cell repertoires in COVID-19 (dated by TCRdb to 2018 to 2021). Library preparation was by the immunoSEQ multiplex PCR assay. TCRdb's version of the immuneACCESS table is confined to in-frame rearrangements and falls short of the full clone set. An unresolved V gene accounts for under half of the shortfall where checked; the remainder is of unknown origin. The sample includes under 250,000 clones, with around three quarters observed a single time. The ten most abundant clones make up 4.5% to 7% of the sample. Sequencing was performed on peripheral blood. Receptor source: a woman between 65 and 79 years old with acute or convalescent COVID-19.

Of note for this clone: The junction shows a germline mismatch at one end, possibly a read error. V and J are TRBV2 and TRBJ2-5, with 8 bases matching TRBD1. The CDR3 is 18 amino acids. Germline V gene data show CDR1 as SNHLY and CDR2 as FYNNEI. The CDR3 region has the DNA TGTGCCAGCAGAGAAGAGGCGATCGGACAGGGCCCCACCAAGACCCAGTACTTC. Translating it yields CASREEAIGQGPTKTQYF. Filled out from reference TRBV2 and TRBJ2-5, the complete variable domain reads EPEVTQTPSHQVTQMGQEVILRCVPISNHLYFYWYRQILGQKVEFLVSFYNNEISEKSEIFDDQFSVERPDGSNFTLKIRSTKLEDSAMYFCASREEAIGQGPTKTQYFGPGTRLLVL.

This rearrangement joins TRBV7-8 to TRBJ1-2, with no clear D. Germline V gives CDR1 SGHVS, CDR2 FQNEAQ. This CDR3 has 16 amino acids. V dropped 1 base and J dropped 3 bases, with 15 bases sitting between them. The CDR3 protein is CASSLVAGFIDYGYTF. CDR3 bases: TGTGCCAGCAGCTTAGTTGCGGGATTTATCGACTATGGCTACACCTTC.